The TCR beta chain described here comes from a study of Graves' ophthalmopathy and Graves' hyperthyroidism. The wider study: Peripheral blood was obtained at first diagnosis, ahead of any treatment. Points from the study as a whole: The model forecast ophthalmopathy progression, reaching 60% to 71% sensitivity and roughly 72% specificity. Most thyroid clonotypes with frequency above 0.001 were detected in blood too. A model of 13 signatures distinguished ophthalmopathy from stable hyperthyroidism at roughly 86% sensitivity and roughly 81% specificity.

RNA transcripts yielded amplified TCR beta CDR3 regions. The first round was an RT-PCR with HTBI primers, and the second round was a multiplex PCR. From the multiplex PCR reads, TCRdb called clonotypes with MiXCR, one entry per CDR3 protein. In the table there are roughly 400,000 distinct CDR3 sequences, roughly 15% of which are singletons. This clonotype was recorded many times. What it binds is not known. The length of the CDR3 is 16 residues. V lost 6 bases, J lost 0 bases, and 17 bases lay in between. The germline CDR1 and CDR2 sequences are ENHRY and SYGVKD. Sequenced sample: peripheral blood. This sequence originates from a woman between 18 and 30 years old with stable Graves' hyperthyroidism. The V call is TRBV10-3, the J call TRBJ1-1; D gene unclear. This chain's CDR3 is CAISPVEKPMNTEAFF. CDR3 nucleotides: TGTGCCATCAGCCCCGTCGAGAAGCCCATGAACACTGAAGCTTTCTTT.